The 22 T cell receptor beta chains reported below all come from one sample, sequenced in a study of TIL therapy for anti-PD-1-resistant metastatic lung cancer. The immunoSEQ assay was v3. Assay: immunoSEQ multiplex PCR; the TCRdb copy retains only in-frame clones and omits some. The sample holds about 46,000 clones, roughly 85% seen once. As for time point: pre-treatment sample, taken before nivolumab and TIL therapy. Sequencing was performed on blood, taken at baseline. These receptors were taken from a person between 25 and 80 years old with non-small cell lung cancer.

The chain carries TRBV3-1 (or the pseudogene TRBV3-2) and TRBJ2-7; no clear D. The germline gives CDR1 LGHDT, CDR2 YNNKEL (reference sequence). This CDR3 has 11 amino acids. V was shortened by 5 bases and J by 2 bases, with 4 bases between the two germline ends. The CDR3 DNA sequence: TGTGCCAGCAGCTCTCCCTACGAGCAGTACTTC. As protein: CASSSPYEQYF.

The rearrangement links TRBV7-2 to TRBJ2-7; D is tentatively TRBD1 or TRBD2 (5 bases each). The germline V gene encodes CDR1 SGHTA and CDR2 FQGNSA. The V gene lost 5 bases and the J gene lost 7 bases, with 12 bases spanning the gap. This CDR3 has 12 amino acids. Here the CDR3 reads CASSNTGLEQYF. The CDR3 nucleotides read TGTGCCAGCAGCAACACGGGGCTTGAGCAGTACTTC. Supplemented by reference TRBV7-2 and TRBJ2-7, the full variable domain reads GAGVSQSPSNKVTEKGKDVELRCDPISGHTALYWYRQSLGQGLEFLIYFQGNSAPDKSGLPSDRFSAERTGGSVSTLTIQRTQQEDSAVYLCASSNTGLEQYFGPGTRLTVT.

V is TRBV28 and J is TRBJ2-3, with D hard to call. Germline V gene data show CDR1 as MDHEN and CDR2 as SYDVKM. Trimming left V 4 bases short and J 4 bases short, with 9 bases between. The CDR3 length is 13 residues. CDR3 loop: CASSYRWADTQYF. CDR3 coding DNA: TGTGCCAGCAGTTACCGGTGGGCAGATACGCAGTATTTT.

The chain uses TRBV3-1 (or the pseudogene TRBV3-2) and TRBJ2-7; no definite D call. Deletions cut 2 bases from V and 2 bases from J, with 10 bases between. This CDR3 comprises 14 residues. Germline lookup yields CDR1 LGHDT and CDR2 YNNKEL (reference sequence). The CDR3 DNA sequence: TGTGCCAGCAGCCAATCTTTGTTCGCCTACGAGCAGTACTTC. It is translated as CASSQSLFAYEQYF.

The V call is TRBV7-2, the J call TRBJ1-6; 8 bases fit TRBD1. The CDR3 totals 16 residues. The germline V gene has CDR1 SGHTA and CDR2 FQGNSA. After removal of 1 base from V and 9 bases from J, the junction contained 8 bases not matched to a gene. The CDR3 sequence: CASSLETSGTGSPLHF. The CDR3 nucleotides are TGTGCCAGCAGCTTAGAGACCTCCGGGACAGGTTCACCCCTCCACTTT.

The rearrangement joins TRBV3-1 (or the pseudogene TRBV3-2) to TRBJ2-3; either TRBD1 or TRBD2 may fit D (5 bases each). The CDR3 extends over 14 amino acids. V lost 0 bases and J 4 bases, leaving 8 bases between the germline ends. Germline-derived CDR1 and CDR2 are LGHDT and YNNKEL (reference sequence). CDR3 sequence (DNA): TGTGCCAGCAGCCAAGAAGGGACGGCAGATACGCAGTATTTT. Translation: CASSQEGTADTQYF.

This rearrangement joins TRBV6-5 to TRBJ1-6, with D perhaps TRBD1 (6 bases). Trimming cost V 3 bases and J 10 bases, with 16 bases left between them. The CDR3 consists of 15 residues. Germline CDR1 MNHEY, CDR2 SVGAGI. The CDR3 region is CASSYRDTEGSPLHF. For the CDR3, the DNA is TGTGCCAGCAGTTATAGGGACACCGAGGGGTCACCCCTCCACTTT.

V usage is TRBV24-1 and J usage is TRBJ2-1, with TRBD1 matching 7 bases. This CDR3 contains 14 residues. The junction had 4 bases not matched to a gene; V was cut back by 4 bases and J by 5 bases. Germline V lookup: CDR1 KGHDR, CDR2 SFDVKD. This chain's CDR3 is CATSDPGTDNEQFF. CDR3 DNA sequence: TGTGCCACCAGTGACCCCGGGACAGACAATGAGCAGTTCTTC.

This chain links TRBV7-2 with TRBJ2-2, with D uncertain. CDR1 SGHTA and CDR2 FQGNSA come from the germline V gene. V was shortened by 3 bases and J by 3 bases, with 8 bases between the two germline ends. The CDR3 runs to 14 residues. The CDR3 DNA is TGTGCCAGCAGCTTGAGTTTCCACACCGGGGAGCTGTTTTTT. Amino acid sequence: CASSLSFHTGELFF.

The chain couples TRBV6-5 to TRBJ1-6; D gene ambiguous. V lost 4 bases and J 9 bases, leaving 10 bases between the germline ends. Germline CDR1 MNHEY, CDR2 SVGAGI. There are 13 residues in the CDR3. The CDR3 sequence: CASSLRSGSPLHF. CDR3 in DNA: TGTGCCAGCAGTTTGCGGTCTGGTTCACCCCTCCACTTT.

This clone has just one count. The genes are TRBV6-5 and TRBJ2-3; 9 bases are shared with TRBD2. This CDR3 region has 16 residues. Losses at the gene ends were 0 bases for V and 8 bases for J; bases not matched to a gene: 9. The germline CDR1 and CDR2 sequences are MNHEY and SVGAGI. CDR3 loop: CASSYSKGGGAGTQYF. The CDR3 nucleotides read TGTGCCAGCAGTTACTCGAAGGGCGGGGGGGCCGGTACGCAGTATTTT.

V usage is TRBV19 and J usage is TRBJ1-1; D gene uncertain. CDR3 size: 13 residues. Germline loops: CDR1 LNHDA, CDR2 SQIVND (reference sequence). Trimming took 0 bases from V and 7 from J, leaving 9 bases between them. The CDR3 nucleotides read TGTGCCAGTAGTATAGATCTATCGAGTGAAGCTTTCTTT. Amino acid sequence: CASSIDLSSEAFF.

V gene TRBV6-2 or TRBV6-3 combines with J gene TRBJ1-4; no clear D gene. CDR1 MNHEY and CDR2 SVGEGT come from the germline V gene. Trimming pared 2 bases from V and 0 bases from J, leaving 10 bases between. This CDR3 is 16 amino acids long. The chain's CDR3 is CASSYLGGATNEKLFF. CDR3 nucleotides: TGTGCCAGCAGTTACCTCGGCGGGGCAACTAATGAAAAACTGTTTTTT.

The V gene is TRBV28, the J gene TRBJ1-2; D not certain. Germline values: CDR1 MDHEN, CDR2 SYDVKM. V lost 3 bases to trimming and J lost 3 bases, with 5 bases between them. The CDR3 is 12 residues long. The CDR3 coding sequence is TGTGCCAGCAGTTTTAACGACTATGGCTACACCTTC. It yields the protein CASSFNDYGYTF.

The rearrangement uses TRBV5-1 and TRBJ2-7; D may be TRBD2 (6 bases). The CDR3 has 16 residues. V lost 7 bases and J lost 3, with 23 bases in between. CDR1 and CDR2 from the germline V gene are SGHRS and YFSETQ. This CDR3 reads CASREGSSQGGYEQYF. The CDR3 DNA is TGCGCCAGCCGAGAGGGAAGTAGTCAGGGAGGCTACGAGCAGTACTTC.

V is TRBV7-2 and J is TRBJ2-3; 7 nucleotides line up with TRBD2. The CDR3 runs to 15 residues. From germline, CDR1 is SGHTA and CDR2 FQGNSA. The J segment lost 3 bases and the V segment lost 4 bases, leaving 7 bases of the junction unmatched. The DNA for the CDR3 is TGTGCCAGCAGCTCCGGACTCGGGGGGACAGATACGCAGTATTTT. It specifies CASSSGLGGTDTQYF.

The chain uses TRBV7-2 and TRBJ2-3; maybe TRBD1 (5 bases). Germline CDR1 is SGHTA and CDR2 is FQGNSA. There are 15 residues in the CDR3. Between the trimmed V and J ends, which lost 4 bases and 3 bases, there was a span of 14 bases. The CDR3 DNA reads TGTGCCAGCAGCTCCCGTAGGGGCGTGACAGATACGCAGTATTTT. It translates to CASSSRRGVTDTQYF.

The chain is built from TRBV11-2 and TRBJ2-5; D is possibly TRBD1 or TRBD2 (5 bases each). The CDR3 is 13 residues long. V lost 5 bases and J 1 base, leaving 8 bases between the germline ends. Germline V gene sequence: CDR1 SGHAT, CDR2 FQNNGV. CDR3 nucleotides: TGTGCCAGCAGCCGAGGGGTCCAAGAGACCCAGTACTTC. This sequence encodes CASSRGVQETQYF. Based on the CDR3 plus reference TRBV11-2 and TRBJ2-5, the full variable domain is EAGVAQSPRYKIIEKRQSVAFWCNPISGHATLYWYQQILGQGPKLLIQFQNNGVVDDSQLPKDRFSAERLKGVDSTLKIQPAKLEDSAVYLCASSRGVQETQYFGPGTRLLVL.

This clone has only one observation. The chain is built from TRBV27 and TRBJ2-7, with 10 bases identical to TRBD1. The V and J ends lost 4 bases and 3 bases, in that order; junction bases with no gene match: 0. Germline V lookup: CDR1 MNHEY, CDR2 SMNVEV (reference sequence). The CDR3 is 13 residues long. CDR3 sequence: CASSWDRGYEQYF. The CDR3 DNA reads TGTGCCAGCAGTTGGGACAGGGGCTACGAGCAGTACTTC.

This clone was counted a few times. The CDR3 loop is CASSSPNSYEQYF. CDR3 sequence (DNA): TGTGCCAGCAGTTCCCCCAACTCCTACGAGCAGTACTTC. The chain joins TRBV27 to TRBJ2-7; D ambiguous. The germline V gene has CDR1 MNHEY and CDR2 SMNVEV (reference sequence). V lost 4 bases, J lost 0 bases, and 7 bases lay in between. The CDR3 is 13 amino acids.

The chain employs TRBV5-8 and TRBJ2-5; TRBD1 agrees at 7 bases. This CDR3 has 15 residues. In germline, CDR1 is SGHTS, CDR2 YDEGEE. The trim removed 0 bases at V and 2 bases at J, leaving 4 bases unmatched. The CDR3 DNA reads TGTGCCAGCAGCTTGGGGACAGGACAGCAAGAGACCCAGTACTTC. Translation: CASSLGTGQQETQYF.

This clone was recorded once. The chain is built from TRBV5-6 and TRBJ1-2, with D possibly matching TRBD1 (5 bases). The CDR3 covers 15 residues. From germline, CDR1 is SGHDT and CDR2 YYEEEE. Trimming left V 4 bases short and J 2 bases short, with 15 bases between. CDR3 DNA: TGTGCCAGCAGCGGACCAGGGTGGGCAAACTATGGCTACACCTTC. Its protein is CASSGPGWANYGYTF.